One T cell receptor (beta chain) is described in this entry. This sample is drawn from a study of identical twins. This CDR3 is 17 amino acids long. The V gene end was trimmed by 3 bases and the J gene end by 8 bases; junction bases not matched to a gene: 12. The germline V gene has CDR1 ENHRY and CDR2 SYGVKD. Each CDR3 protein is one row after TCRdb ran MiXCR on the 5' RACE reads. The table shows hundreds of thousands of distinct CDR3 sequences, with 15% to 20% occurring only once. In addition, the sample was reused for a study of T cells expressing NK-cell markers.

The TCR was taken from a young woman in good health. Sample: PBMCs. This sequence joins TRBV10-3 and TRBJ2-1; TRBD1 matches 11 bases. The CDR3, as DNA: TGTGCCATCAGTGACGTGGACAGGGGGCGCCTCAAAGATGAGCAGTTCTTC. This encodes CAISDVDRGRLKDEQFF.